This T cell receptor beta chain emerged from a study of blood T cell repertoires in COVID-19. At the level of the study: The samples span acute and convalescent COVID-19 from the United States, Italy and Spain.

The CDR3 is made up of 15 amino acids. V gave up 1 base and J gave up 11 bases, with 18 bases separating them. CDR1 MGHRA and CDR2 YSYEKL come from the germline V gene. In the original workflow: Amplification of reference gene primers provided the estimated nucleated cell counts. Sequencing was performed with immunoSEQ multiplex PCR; in TCRdb, only in-frame clones are kept and a portion is missing. V and J calls and clone size are those listed in that table; D and trimming were worked out from the DNA. This sample has over 300,000 clones, with around 87% found just once. Participants, about 18 to 90 years old, spanned more than 20 US areas. Clinical history reported by participants formed the basis on which cohorts were assigned.

The sequencing sample was made of PBMCs or T cells enriched from blood (not recorded which). The V and J genes are TRBV4-1 and TRBJ1-5; the D is unclear. This sequence originates from a woman between 25 and 40 years old with acute COVID-19. The CDR3, as DNA: TGCGCCAGCAGCCAAGCTCACAATCCAAGTACGTCCCAGCATTTT. Translated, it gives CASSQAHNPSTSQHF.